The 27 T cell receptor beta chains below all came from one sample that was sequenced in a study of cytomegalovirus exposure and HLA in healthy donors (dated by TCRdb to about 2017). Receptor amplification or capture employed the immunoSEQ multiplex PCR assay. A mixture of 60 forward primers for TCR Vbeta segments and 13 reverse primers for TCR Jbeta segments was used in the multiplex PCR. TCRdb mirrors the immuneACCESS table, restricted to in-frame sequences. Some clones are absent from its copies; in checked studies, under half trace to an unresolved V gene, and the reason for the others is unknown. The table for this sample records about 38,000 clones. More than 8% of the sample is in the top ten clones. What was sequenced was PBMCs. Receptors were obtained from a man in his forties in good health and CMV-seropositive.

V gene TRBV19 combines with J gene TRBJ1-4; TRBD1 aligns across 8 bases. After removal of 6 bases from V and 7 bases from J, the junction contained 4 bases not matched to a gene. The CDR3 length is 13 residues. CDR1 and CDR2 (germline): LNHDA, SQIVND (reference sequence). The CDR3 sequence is CASRGQATEKLFF. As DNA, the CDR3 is TGTGCCAGTAGGGGACAGGCCACTGAAAAACTGTTTTTT.

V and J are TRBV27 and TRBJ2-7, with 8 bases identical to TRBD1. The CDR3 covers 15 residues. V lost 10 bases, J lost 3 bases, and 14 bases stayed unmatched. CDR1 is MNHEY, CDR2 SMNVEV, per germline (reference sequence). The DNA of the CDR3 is TGTGCCACCGCAGGGGGCGCGTCTCCGATCTACGAGCAGTACTTC. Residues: CATAGGASPIYEQYF.

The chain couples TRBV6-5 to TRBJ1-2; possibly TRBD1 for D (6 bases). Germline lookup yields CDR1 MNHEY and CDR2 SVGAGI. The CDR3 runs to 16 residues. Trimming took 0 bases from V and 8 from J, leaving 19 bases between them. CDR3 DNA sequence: TGTGCCAGCAGTTACTCGAATACGGGGGGGCGAGGCGGCTACACCTTC. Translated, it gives CASSYSNTGGRGGYTF.

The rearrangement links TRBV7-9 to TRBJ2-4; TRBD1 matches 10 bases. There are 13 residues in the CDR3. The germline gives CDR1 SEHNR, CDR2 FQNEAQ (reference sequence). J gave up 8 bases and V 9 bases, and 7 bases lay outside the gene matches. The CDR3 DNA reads TGTGCCAGTGGGACAGGGGTAGGAGACATTCAGTACTTC. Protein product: CASGTGVGDIQYF.

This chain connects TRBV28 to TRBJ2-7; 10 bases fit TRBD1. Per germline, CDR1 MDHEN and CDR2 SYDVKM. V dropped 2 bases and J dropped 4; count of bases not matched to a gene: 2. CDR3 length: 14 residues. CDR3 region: CASSLDRGQYEQYF. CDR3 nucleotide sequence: TGTGCCAGCAGTTTAGACAGGGGGCAGTACGAGCAGTACTTC. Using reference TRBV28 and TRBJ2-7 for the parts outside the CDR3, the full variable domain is DVKVTQSSRYLVKRTGEKVFLECVQDMDHENMFWYRQDPGLGLRLIYFSYDVKMKEKGDIPEGYSVSREKKERFSLILESASTNQTSMYLCASSLDRGQYEQYFGPGTRLTVT.

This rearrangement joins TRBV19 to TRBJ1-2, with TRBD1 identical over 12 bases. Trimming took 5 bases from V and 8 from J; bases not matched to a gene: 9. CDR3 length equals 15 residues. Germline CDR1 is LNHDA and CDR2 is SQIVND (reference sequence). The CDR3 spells CASSPGTGGDGGYTF. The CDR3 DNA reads TGTGCCAGTAGTCCCGGGACAGGGGGCGATGGAGGCTACACCTTC.

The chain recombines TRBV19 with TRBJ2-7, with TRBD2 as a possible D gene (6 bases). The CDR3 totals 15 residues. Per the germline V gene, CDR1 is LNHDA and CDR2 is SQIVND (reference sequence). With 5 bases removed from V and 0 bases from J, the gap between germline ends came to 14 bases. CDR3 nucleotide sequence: TGTGCCAGTAGTTCGACTAGGTTCAGCTCCTACGAGCAGTACTTC. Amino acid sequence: CASSSTRFSSYEQYF.

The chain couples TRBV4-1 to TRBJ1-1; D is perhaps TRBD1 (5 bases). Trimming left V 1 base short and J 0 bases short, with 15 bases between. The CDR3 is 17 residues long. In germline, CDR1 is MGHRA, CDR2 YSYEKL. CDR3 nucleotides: TGCGCCAGCAGCCAAGTCCTATCCAAGGGGATGAACACTGAAGCTTTCTTT. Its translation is CASSQVLSKGMNTEAFF.

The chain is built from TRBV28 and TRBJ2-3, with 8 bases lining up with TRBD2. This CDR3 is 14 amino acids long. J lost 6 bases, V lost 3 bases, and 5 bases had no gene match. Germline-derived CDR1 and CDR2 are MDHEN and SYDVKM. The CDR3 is CASSFLSGTDTQYF. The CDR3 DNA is TGTGCCAGCAGTTTCCTTAGCGGGACCGATACGCAGTATTTT.

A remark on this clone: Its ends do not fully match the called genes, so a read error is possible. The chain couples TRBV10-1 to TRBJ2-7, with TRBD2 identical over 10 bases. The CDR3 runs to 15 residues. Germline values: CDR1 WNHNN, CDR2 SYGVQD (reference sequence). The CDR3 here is CTSSEGSGGPYEQYF. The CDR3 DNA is TGCACCAGCAGTGAGGGTAGCGGGGGGCCCTACGAGCAGTACTTC.

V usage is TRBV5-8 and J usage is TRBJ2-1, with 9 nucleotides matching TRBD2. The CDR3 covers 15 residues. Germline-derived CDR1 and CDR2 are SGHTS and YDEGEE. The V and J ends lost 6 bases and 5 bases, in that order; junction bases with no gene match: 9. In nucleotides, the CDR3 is TGTGCCAGCATCCCCCGGACTAGCGCCGACAATGAGCAGTTCTTC. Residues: CASIPRTSADNEQFF. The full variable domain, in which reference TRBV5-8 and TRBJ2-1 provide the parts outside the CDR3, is EAGVTQSPTHLIKTRGQQATLRCSPISGHTSVYWYQQALGLGLQFLLWYDEGEERNRGNFPPRFSGRQFPNYSSELNVNALELEDSALYLCASIPRTSADNEQFFGPGTRLTVL.

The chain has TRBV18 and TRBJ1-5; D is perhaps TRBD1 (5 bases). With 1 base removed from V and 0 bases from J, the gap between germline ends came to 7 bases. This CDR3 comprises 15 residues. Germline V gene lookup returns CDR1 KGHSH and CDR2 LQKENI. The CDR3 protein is CASSPQGISNQPQHF. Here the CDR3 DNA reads TGTGCCAGCTCACCACAGGGGATTAGCAATCAGCCCCAGCATTTT.

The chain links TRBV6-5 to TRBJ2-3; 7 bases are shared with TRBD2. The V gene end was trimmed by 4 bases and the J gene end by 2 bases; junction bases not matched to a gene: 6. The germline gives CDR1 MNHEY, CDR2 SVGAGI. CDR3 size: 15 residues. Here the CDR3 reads CASSSASGTTDTQYF. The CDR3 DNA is TGTGCCAGCAGTTCGGCTAGCGGAACCACAGATACGCAGTATTTT.

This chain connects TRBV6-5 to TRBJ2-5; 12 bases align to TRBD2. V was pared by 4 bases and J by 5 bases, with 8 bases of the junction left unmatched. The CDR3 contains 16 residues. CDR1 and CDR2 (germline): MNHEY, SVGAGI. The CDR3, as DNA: TGTGCCAGCAGTTCAAATCCTAGCGGGAGGGGTGAGACCCAGTACTTC. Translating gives CASSSNPSGRGETQYF.

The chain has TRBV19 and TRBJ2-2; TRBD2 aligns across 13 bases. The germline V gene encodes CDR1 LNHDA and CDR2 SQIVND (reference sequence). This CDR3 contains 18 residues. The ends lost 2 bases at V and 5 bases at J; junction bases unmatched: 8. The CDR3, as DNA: TGTGCCAGTAGTATACCCCGGACTAGCGGGAGTCGAACCGGGGAGCTGTTTTTT. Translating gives CASSIPRTSGSRTGELFF.

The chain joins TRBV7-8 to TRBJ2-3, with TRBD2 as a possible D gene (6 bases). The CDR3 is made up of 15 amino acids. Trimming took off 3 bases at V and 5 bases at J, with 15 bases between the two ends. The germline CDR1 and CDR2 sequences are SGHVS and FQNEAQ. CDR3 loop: CASSFRQGGIDTQYF. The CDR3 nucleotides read TGTGCCAGCAGCTTCCGGCAGGGAGGCATAGATACGCAGTATTTT.

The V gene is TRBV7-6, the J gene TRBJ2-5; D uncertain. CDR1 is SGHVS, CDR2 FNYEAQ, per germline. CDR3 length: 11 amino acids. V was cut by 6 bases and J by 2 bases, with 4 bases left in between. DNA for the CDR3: TGTGCCAGCAGTCAACAAGAGACCCAGTACTTC. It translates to CASSQQETQYF.

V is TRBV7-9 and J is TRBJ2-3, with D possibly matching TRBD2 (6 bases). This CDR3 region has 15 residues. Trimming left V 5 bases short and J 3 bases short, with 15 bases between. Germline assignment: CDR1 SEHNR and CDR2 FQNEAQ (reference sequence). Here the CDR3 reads CASSPTVLATDTQYF. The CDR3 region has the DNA TGTGCCAGCAGCCCTACGGTACTAGCAACAGATACGCAGTATTTT.

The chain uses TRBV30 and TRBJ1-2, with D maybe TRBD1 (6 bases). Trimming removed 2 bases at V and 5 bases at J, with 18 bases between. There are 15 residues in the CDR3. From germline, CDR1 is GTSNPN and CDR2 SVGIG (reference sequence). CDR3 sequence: CAWSTQGPRGYGYTF. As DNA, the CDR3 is TGTGCCTGGAGTACCCAGGGGCCCAGAGGGTATGGCTACACCTTC.

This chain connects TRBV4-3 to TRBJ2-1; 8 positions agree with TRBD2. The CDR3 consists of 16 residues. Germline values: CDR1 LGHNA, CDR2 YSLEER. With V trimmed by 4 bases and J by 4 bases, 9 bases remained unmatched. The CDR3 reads CASSRGVLAAYNEQFF. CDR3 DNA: TGCGCCAGCAGCCGCGGGGTACTAGCGGCTTACAATGAGCAGTTCTTC.

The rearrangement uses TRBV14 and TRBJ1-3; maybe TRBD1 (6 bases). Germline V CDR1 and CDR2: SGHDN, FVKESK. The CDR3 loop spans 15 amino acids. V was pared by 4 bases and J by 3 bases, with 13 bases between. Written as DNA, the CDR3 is TGTGCCAGCAGCCTCGGCCGGACAGTTGGAAACACCATATATTTT. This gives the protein CASSLGRTVGNTIYF.

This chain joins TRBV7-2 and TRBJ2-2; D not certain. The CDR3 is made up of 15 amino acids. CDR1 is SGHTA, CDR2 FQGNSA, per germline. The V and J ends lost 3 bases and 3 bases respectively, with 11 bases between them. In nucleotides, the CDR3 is TGTGCCAGCAGCTTTTCTGGGCTGGACACCGGGGAGCTGTTTTTT. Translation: CASSFSGLDTGELFF.

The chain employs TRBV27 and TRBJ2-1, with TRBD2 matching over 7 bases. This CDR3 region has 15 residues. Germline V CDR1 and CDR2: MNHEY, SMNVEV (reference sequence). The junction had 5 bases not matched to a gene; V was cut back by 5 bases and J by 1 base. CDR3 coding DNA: TGTGCCAGCAGTGGTCTAGCGGAGTCCTACAATGAGCAGTTCTTC. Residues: CASSGLAESYNEQFF.

CDR3 nucleotide sequence: TGTGCCAGCAGCCCTGGGACTAGCGGGAGGGCGAACTTCTTC. Protein product: CASSPGTSGRANFF. The rearrangement joins TRBV7-9 to TRBJ2-1, with 16 bases matching TRBD2. The V and J ends lost 5 bases and 16 bases, in that order; junction bases with no gene match: 8. The CDR3 is 14 residues long. Germline CDR1 and CDR2: SEHNR and FQNEAQ (reference sequence).

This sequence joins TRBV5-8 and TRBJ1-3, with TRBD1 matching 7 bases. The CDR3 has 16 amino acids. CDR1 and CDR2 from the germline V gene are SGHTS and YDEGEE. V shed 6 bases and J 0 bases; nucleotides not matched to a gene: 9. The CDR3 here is CASTRRQGHSGNTIYF. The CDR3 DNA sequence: TGTGCCAGCACCCGGCGACAGGGACACTCTGGAAACACCATATATTTT. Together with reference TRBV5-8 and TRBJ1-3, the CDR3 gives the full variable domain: EAGVTQSPTHLIKTRGQQATLRCSPISGHTSVYWYQQALGLGLQFLLWYDEGEERNRGNFPPRFSGRQFPNYSSELNVNALELEDSALYLCASTRRQGHSGNTIYFGEGSWLTVV.

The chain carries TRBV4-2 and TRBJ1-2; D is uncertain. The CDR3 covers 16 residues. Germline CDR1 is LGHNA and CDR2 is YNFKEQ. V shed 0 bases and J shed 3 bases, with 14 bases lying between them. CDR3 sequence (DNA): TGTGCCAGCAGCCAAGATCTCGGAGAGTCTTACTATGGCTACACCTTC. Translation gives CASSQDLGESYYGYTF.

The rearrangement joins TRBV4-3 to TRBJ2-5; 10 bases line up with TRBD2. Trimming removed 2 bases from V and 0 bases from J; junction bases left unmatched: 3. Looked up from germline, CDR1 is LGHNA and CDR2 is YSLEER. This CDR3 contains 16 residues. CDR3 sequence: CASSQTSGMYQETQYF. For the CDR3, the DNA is TGCGCCAGCAGCCAAACTAGCGGGATGTACCAAGAGACCCAGTACTTC.